This passage covers 32 T cell receptor beta chains from one sample sequenced in a study of immune evolution from preneoplasia to lung adenocarcinoma. Assay used: immunoSEQ multiplex PCR; TCRdb lists only in-frame clones, some missing. There are over 12,000 clones in the sample; approximately 80% occur only once, and roughly 4.2% lies in the top ten. What was sequenced was FFPE minimally invasive lung adenocarcinoma tissue. These receptors were collected from an older person with lung adenocarcinoma.

The V and J genes are TRBV28 and TRBJ2-2; D call uncertain. This CDR3 comprises 16 residues. Germline V lookup: CDR1 MDHEN, CDR2 SYDVKM. V was cut by 2 bases and J by 7 bases, with 17 bases left in between. The CDR3 is CASSLRPVRVGGELFF. The CDR3 DNA sequence: TGTGCCAGCAGTTTACGGCCCGTAAGGGTGGGCGGGGAGCTGTTTTTT. The whole variable domain, remainder taken from reference TRBV28 and TRBJ2-2, is DVKVTQSSRYLVKRTGEKVFLECVQDMDHENMFWYRQDPGLGLRLIYFSYDVKMKEKGDIPEGYSVSREKKERFSLILESASTNQTSMYLCASSLRPVRVGGELFFGEGSRLTVL.

This chain uses TRBV7-8 with TRBJ1-2; D ambiguous. The CDR3 is 18 amino acids. The V gene's germline CDR1 is SGHVS and CDR2 FQNEAQ. V was clipped by 5 bases and J by 0 bases, with 22 bases between them. CDR3 sequence: CASSPRSPGQSANYGYTF. CDR3 sequence (DNA): TGTGCCAGCAGCCCCCGGTCACCCGGGCAATCTGCTAACTATGGCTACACCTTC.

The rearrangement joins TRBV30 to TRBJ1-6; D not certain. The V gene lost 0 bases and the J gene lost 7 bases, with 16 bases spanning the gap. From germline, CDR1 is GTSNPN and CDR2 SVGIG (reference sequence). This CDR3 spans 16 amino acids. In nucleotides, the CDR3 is TGTGCCTGGAGTGTAGTGGGATGGGATCCGAATTCACCCCTCCACTTT. Amino acid sequence: CAWSVVGWDPNSPLHF.

The chain couples TRBV28 to TRBJ1-2; D remains unclear. The CDR3 is made up of 13 amino acids. Germline CDR1 is MDHEN and CDR2 is SYDVKM. V lost 5 bases and J 5 bases, leaving 12 bases between the germline ends. The CDR3 spells CASSRGFGYGYTF. The CDR3 nucleotides read TGTGCCAGCAGTCGGGGATTCGGGTATGGCTACACCTTC.

The gene calls are TRBV6-6 and TRBJ2-7; D gene uncertain. The germline gives CDR1 MNHNY, CDR2 SVGAGI (reference sequence). Trimming left V 2 bases short and J 4 bases short, with 6 bases between. This CDR3 is built from 12 residues. Written as DNA, the CDR3 is TGTGCCAGCAGTTACAAGGGTTACGAGCAGTACTTC. Amino acid sequence: CASSYKGYEQYF.

The V gene is TRBV11-3, the J gene TRBJ1-1; 9 bases match TRBD1. The CDR3 is made up of 14 amino acids. The V gene end was trimmed by 4 bases and the J gene end by 5 bases; junction bases not matched to a gene: 5. The germline CDR1 and CDR2 sequences are SGHNT and YENEEA. CDR3 in amino acids: CASSSGQGQTEAFF. The CDR3 nucleotides are TGTGCCAGCAGCTCGGGACAGGGCCAGACTGAAGCTTTCTTT.

The chain is built from TRBV10-1 and TRBJ1-6; D not resolved. This CDR3 has 12 residues. The V end lost 8 bases, the J end lost 7 bases, and 9 bases lay between the germline ends. Germline V lookup: CDR1 WNHNN, CDR2 SYGVQD (reference sequence). The CDR3 reads CASPQSNSPLHF. The CDR3 DNA reads TGCGCCAGCCCGCAGAGCAATTCACCCCTCCACTTT.

As regards this clone: Other DNA sequences in this specimen translate into the identical CDR3. The chain is built from TRBV9 and TRBJ2-5; D perhaps matches TRBD1 (6 bases). V lost 2 bases and J 2 bases, leaving 13 bases between the germline ends. Germline CDR1 reads SGDLS; CDR2 reads YYNGEE. This CDR3 has 15 residues. Here the CDR3 reads CASSVRTGQQETQYF. The CDR3 coding sequence is TGTGCCAGCAGCGTTCGAACAGGGCAACAAGAGACCCAGTACTTC.

The genes are TRBV7-9 and TRBJ1-2, with a tentative D call TRBD1 (6 bases). Germline values: CDR1 SEHNR, CDR2 FQNEAQ (reference sequence). The V gene lost 2 bases and the J gene lost 3 bases, with 13 bases spanning the gap. The CDR3 is made up of 15 amino acids. DNA of the CDR3: TGTGCCAGCAGCTTATTCGGACAGCAGTACTATGGCTACACCTTC. As protein: CASSLFGQQYYGYTF.

The genes are TRBV5-1 and TRBJ2-2; 10 nucleotides align to TRBD2. After removal of 3 bases from V and 1 base from J, the junction contained 3 bases not matched to a gene. CDR3 length: 16 amino acids. Germline V CDR1 and CDR2: SGHRS, YFSETQ. CDR3 nucleotides: TGCGCCAGCAGCTCTGTAGCGGGGGGGAACACCGGGGAGCTGTTTTTT. Protein sequence: CASSSVAGGNTGELFF.

The chain employs TRBV4-2 and TRBJ2-5; TRBD1 matches 8 bases. With V trimmed by 1 base and J by 1 base, 2 bases remained unmatched. CDR1 is LGHNA and CDR2 is YNFKEQ in the germline V gene. The CDR3 totals 15 residues. CDR3 DNA: TGTGCCAGCAGCCAAGTAGGACAGGGCCAAGAGACCCAGTACTTC. Translating gives CASSQVGQGQETQYF.

The sample holds one count of this clone. The sample contains more than one DNA sequence encoding this CDR3. The chain employs TRBV6-1 and TRBJ2-5; D is uncertain. Germline-derived CDR1 and CDR2 are MNHNS and SASEGT. V dropped 3 bases and J dropped 1 base, with 9 bases sitting between them. This CDR3 has 14 amino acids. CDR3 DNA: TGTGCCAGCAGTGATGCACGTTTCCAAGAGACCCAGTACTTC. Amino acid sequence: CASSDARFQETQYF.

The genes are TRBV6-1 and TRBJ2-7, with D possibly matching TRBD1 (6 bases). CDR3 length equals 14 residues. Trimming stripped 10 bases from V and 3 bases from J, with 19 bases between. Germline V gene sequence: CDR1 MNHNS, CDR2 SASEGT. The CDR3: CATRRAGEYYEQYF. CDR3 nucleotides: TGTGCCACCCGGCGGGCAGGGGAATACTACGAGCAGTACTTC.

This chain connects TRBV5-1 to TRBJ1-4; TRBD1 might be the D (6 bases). The CDR3 runs to 14 residues. V was pared by 2 bases and J by 4 bases, with 9 bases between. CDR1 and CDR2 from the germline V gene are SGHRS and YFSETQ. The CDR3 is CASSFGQINEKLFF. The CDR3 DNA reads as TGCGCCAGCAGCTTTGGACAGATTAATGAAAAACTGTTTTTT. The full variable domain, rest sourced from reference TRBV5-1 and TRBJ1-4, is KAGVTQTPRYLIKTRGQQVTLSCSPISGHRSVSWYQQTPGQGLQFLFEYFSETQRNKGNFPGRFSGRQFSNSRSEMNVSTLELGDSALYLCASSFGQINEKLFFGSGTQLSVL.

The chain links TRBV29-1 to TRBJ1-1; D is perhaps TRBD1 (6 bases). The CDR3 runs 13 residues. Trimming removed 7 bases at V and 3 bases at J, with 15 bases between. Per germline, CDR1 SQVTM and CDR2 ANQGSEA. The DNA for the CDR3 is TGCAGCGCCGCGACCCCAGGGGACACTGAAGCTTTCTTT. Its protein is CSAATPGDTEAFF.

The chain employs TRBV28 and TRBJ1-2, with D perhaps TRBD1 (5 bases). Per germline, CDR1 MDHEN and CDR2 SYDVKM. V gave up 6 bases and J gave up 3 bases, with 11 bases separating them. CDR3 length: 13 amino acids. CDR3 nucleotide sequence: TGTGCCAGCAGCGGCGGACACTACTATGGCTACACCTTC. Its translation: CASSGGHYYGYTF.

The chain recombines TRBV10-1 with TRBJ2-3, with 7 positions matching TRBD2. The V gene's germline CDR1 is WNHNN and CDR2 SYGVQD (reference sequence). The length of the CDR3 is 14 residues. V lost 5 bases and J lost 2; bases outside the gene matches: 4. CDR3 sequence (DNA): TGCGCCAGCAGTCCAGCGGGGAACACAGATACGCAGTATTTT. Protein product: CASSPAGNTDTQYF.

V is TRBV10-3 and J is TRBJ2-1; 11 bases agree with TRBD2. Germline CDR1 reads ENHRY; CDR2 reads SYGVKD. The CDR3 totals 17 residues. The V segment lost 0 bases and the J segment 6 bases; nucleotides outside the gene matches: 7. The CDR3 region is CAISESLAGGRPNEQFF. DNA for the CDR3: TGTGCCATCAGTGAGTCTCTAGCGGGGGGACGACCCAATGAGCAGTTCTTC.

The chain has TRBV6-4 and TRBJ1-5; the D is unclear. Germline loops: CDR1 MRHNA, CDR2 SNTAGT. The CDR3 spans 13 residues. V lost 3 bases, J lost 3 bases, and 6 bases lay in between. DNA of the CDR3: TGTGCCAGCAGTGAACAGACCAATCAGCCCCAGCATTTT. As protein: CASSEQTNQPQHF.

The CDR3: CASSPSGTGVQPQHF. The CDR3 bases are TGTGCCAGCTCACCCTCGGGGACAGGGGTCCAGCCCCAGCATTTT. This rearrangement joins TRBV18 to TRBJ1-5, with 10 bases matching TRBD1. CDR3 length equals 15 residues. The ends lost 3 bases at V and 7 bases at J; junction bases unmatched: 6. Germline loops: CDR1 KGHSH, CDR2 LQKENI.

The chain couples TRBV30 to TRBJ1-2; no reliable D call. CDR1 is GTSNPN, CDR2 SVGIG, per germline (reference sequence). This CDR3 has 11 residues. Trimming shortened V by 3 bases and J by 8 bases, and 10 bases separated the two germline ends. The DNA for the CDR3 is TGTGCCTGGAGGGCTCGAGAAGGCTACACCTTC. It specifies CAWRAREGYTF.

The chain employs TRBV6-1 and TRBJ2-7, with D possibly being TRBD2 (5 bases). Trimming cost V 5 bases and J 5 bases, with 16 bases left between them. The germline gives CDR1 MNHNS, CDR2 SASEGT. The length of the CDR3 is 14 residues. CDR3 nucleotides: TGTGCCAGCAGTCAAAGGGCCTTGCGGGACGAGCAGTACTTC. It codes for CASSQRALRDEQYF.

The genes are TRBV14 and TRBJ2-6; D remains ambiguous. Germline CDR1 and CDR2: SGHDN and FVKESK. V was cut by 4 bases and J by 2 bases, with 3 bases left in between. There are 13 residues in the CDR3. The CDR3 coding sequence is TGTGCCAGCAGCCGTACTGGGGCCAACGTCCTGACTTTC. This encodes CASSRTGANVLTF.

This clone was counted a few times. The chain is built from TRBV10-3 and TRBJ1-2; no firm D call. V was pared by 0 bases and J by 4 bases, with 6 bases between. The CDR3 totals 13 residues. Germline V gene lookup returns CDR1 ENHRY and CDR2 SYGVKD. CDR3 in DNA: TGTGCCATCAGTGAGTCAGATTCCTATGGCTACACCTTC. Translated, it gives CAISESDSYGYTF.

This chain joins TRBV30 and TRBJ1-1; the D is unclear. V was shortened by 2 bases and J by 1 base, with 5 bases between the two germline ends. CDR3 length: 12 residues. The germline V gene has CDR1 GTSNPN and CDR2 SVGIG (reference sequence). The CDR3 spells CAWSPTNTEAFF. Here the CDR3 DNA reads TGTGCCTGGAGTCCCACGAACACTGAAGCTTTCTTT.

The V call is TRBV9, the J call TRBJ2-7; D might be TRBD1 (5 bases). The germline V gene has CDR1 SGDLS and CDR2 YYNGEE. The CDR3 is made up of 14 amino acids. Trimming stripped 0 bases from V and 3 bases from J, with 10 bases between. Written as DNA, the CDR3 is TGTGCCAGCAGCGTAGCTCAGGGTAGCTACGAGCAGTACTTC. Its translation: CASSVAQGSYEQYF.

A few counts support this clone. The gene calls are TRBV7-8 and TRBJ1-2; D gene unclear. This CDR3 is built from 15 residues. The germline V gene has CDR1 SGHVS and CDR2 FQNEAQ. The V and J ends lost 1 base and 0 bases respectively, with 9 bases between them. For the CDR3, the DNA is TGTGCCAGCAGCTTAGTTCCGGGTTCTAACTATGGCTACACCTTC. Translating it yields CASSLVPGSNYGYTF.

The genes are TRBV11-2 and TRBJ2-5; 8 bases fit TRBD2. The CDR3 runs to 16 residues. Germline loops: CDR1 SGHAT, CDR2 FQNNGV. Unmatched junction bases numbered 11, after V lost 3 bases and J lost 5 bases. The CDR3 loop reads CASSFDSGSFRETQYF. The CDR3, as DNA: TGTGCCAGCAGCTTTGACAGCGGGAGTTTTAGGGAGACCCAGTACTTC.

CDR3 protein: CASTAGWTEQYF. CDR3 DNA: TGTGCCAGCACGGCAGGGTGGACCGAGCAGTACTTC. The rearrangement uses TRBV28 and TRBJ2-7; a weak D match, TRBD1 (5 bases). The length of the CDR3 is 12 residues. CDR1 MDHEN and CDR2 SYDVKM come from the germline V gene. The germline V and J ends were trimmed by 7 bases and 6 bases, with 13 bases remaining between them.

The chain combines TRBV6-1 with TRBJ2-3, with TRBD2 matching over 8 bases. V was clipped by 1 base and J by 2 bases; unmatched bases: 14. Germline V gives CDR1 MNHNS, CDR2 SASEGT. CDR3 length: 19 amino acids. The CDR3 protein is CASSEVKSSGGPTTDTQYF. For the CDR3, the DNA is TGTGCCAGCAGTGAAGTTAAGTCCTCGGGAGGGCCTACCACAGATACGCAGTATTTT.

The chain joins TRBV4-1 to TRBJ1-1; a weak D match, TRBD1 (5 bases). Trimming took 1 base from V and 1 from J, leaving 10 bases between them. This CDR3 has 15 residues. Germline V gene sequence: CDR1 MGHRA, CDR2 YSYEKL. The CDR3 reads CASSQGGRPNTEAFF. The CDR3 coding sequence is TGCGCCAGCAGCCAAGGGGGCAGGCCGAACACTGAAGCTTTCTTT.

This clone rates as large (0.1 to 1%). The rearrangement uses TRBV5-4 and TRBJ1-4, with 7 bases identical to TRBD1. J lost 6 bases, V lost 2 bases, and 4 bases had no gene match. The CDR3 covers 14 residues. Germline V gene sequence: CDR1 SGHNT, CDR2 YYREEE (reference sequence). CDR3 in DNA: TGTGCCAGCAGCTTTAAGGGGGCTGATGAAAAACTGTTTTTT. Protein: CASSFKGADEKLFF.